The entry that follows covers one T cell receptor (beta chain) sequence. The antigen is not known. It was with a sample-barcoded 5' primer and a J-beta primer mix that a second PCR of roughly 7 to 12 cycles was run. Per-sample output comprised a minimum of 2.5 million paired-end reads containing CDR3. TCRdb itself ran the 5' RACE reads through MiXCR, one entry per CDR3 protein. The sample lists about 1.8 million distinct CDR3 sequences; roughly 49% were seen once. The trim removed 5 bases at V and 5 bases at J, leaving 8 bases unmatched. The CDR3 covers 15 residues. The germline V gene has CDR1 KGHDR and CDR2 SFDVKD. This record comes from a study of blood T cells in healthy people across ages. Study-wide findings and caveats: Naive CD4+ cells and diversity were both higher in long-lived donors than in aged donors. Among T cells, TCR beta diversity per million cells dropped roughly linearly as age rose.

This chain uses TRBV24-1 with TRBJ2-1, with TRBD1 matching over 7 bases. This sequence was found in a middle-aged woman in good health. The sample taken for sequencing was blood. CDR3 loop: CATSGGTERNNEQFF. CDR3 sequence (DNA): TGTGCCACCAGTGGTGGGACAGAGAGAAACAATGAGCAGTTCTTC.